These 20 T cell receptor beta chains were sequenced from one sample in a study of blood T cell repertoires in COVID-19. The assay was immunoSEQ multiplex PCR, and TCRdb's table has in-frame clones only and misses some. The sample records some 150,000 clones, approximately 87% being singletons. The sequenced sample was peripheral blood. Receptor source: a human donor in a cohort sampled during active COVID-19.

The chain carries TRBV5-4 and TRBJ1-6, with unresolved D. Germline CDR1 is SGHNT and CDR2 is YYREEE (reference sequence). V was shortened by 4 bases and J by 0 bases, with 8 bases between the two germline ends. The CDR3 contains 15 residues. The CDR3 DNA reads as TGTGCCAGCAGCCCGCGTAGCTCCTATAATTCACCCCTCCACTTT. It codes for CASSPRSSYNSPLHF.

V usage is TRBV6-5 and J usage is TRBJ1-1, with 7 positions matching TRBD1. The CDR3 sequence is 16 residues long. V dropped 2 bases and J dropped 3; count of bases not matched to a gene: 9. Germline V gene sequence: CDR1 MNHEY, CDR2 SVGAGI. This chain's CDR3 is CASSYGAGGRHTEAFF. The DNA of the CDR3 is TGTGCCAGCAGTTACGGAGCAGGGGGTCGGCACACTGAAGCTTTCTTT.

V usage is TRBV5-6 and J usage is TRBJ2-3, with 9 bases lining up with TRBD2. Trimming took 0 bases from V and 2 from J; bases not matched to a gene: 4. The V gene's germline CDR1 is SGHDT and CDR2 YYEEEE. The CDR3 is 16 residues long. CDR3 in amino acids: CASSLGTSEYTDTQYF. CDR3 sequence (DNA): TGTGCCAGCAGCTTGGGGACTAGCGAATACACAGATACGCAGTATTTT.

The chain has TRBV5-6 and TRBJ2-5; TRBD2 matches at 7 bases. The V segment lost 0 bases and the J segment 5 bases; nucleotides outside the gene matches: 7. Looked up from germline, CDR1 is SGHDT and CDR2 is YYEEEE. This CDR3 has 15 amino acids. The CDR3 loop is CASSLGAGDGETQYF. The CDR3 bases are TGTGCCAGCAGCTTGGGGGCGGGGGACGGGGAGACCCAGTACTTC.

The V call is TRBV4-3, the J call TRBJ2-1, with 10 bases identical to TRBD2. Germline V gives CDR1 LGHNA, CDR2 YSLEER. V was clipped by 3 bases and J by 4 bases; unmatched bases: 3. The CDR3 loop spans 15 amino acids. The DNA for the CDR3 is TGCGCCAGCAGCCACGGACTAGCGGAATACAATGAGCAGTTCTTC. Amino acids: CASSHGLAEYNEQFF.

The chain combines TRBV30 with TRBJ1-2; TRBD1 matches 8 bases. Germline V gene lookup returns CDR1 GTSNPN and CDR2 SVGIG (reference sequence). J was trimmed by 4 bases and V by 2 bases; bases with no gene match: 6. The CDR3 is made up of 14 amino acids. Here the CDR3 DNA reads TGTGCCTGGAGTCCCGGGGGACAGGTCTATGGCTACACCTTC. Amino acids: CAWSPGGQVYGYTF. Using reference TRBV30 and TRBJ1-2 for the parts outside the CDR3, the full variable domain is SQTIHQWPATLVQPVGSPLSLECTVEGTSNPNLYWYRQAAGRGLQLLFYSVGIGQISSEVPQNLSASRPQDRQFILSSKKLLLSDSGFYLCAWSPGGQVYGYTFGSGTRLTVV.

J is TRBJ2-3 and V is TRBV7-2, with a weak D call TRBD2 (6 bases). The germline V gene encodes CDR1 SGHTA and CDR2 FQGNSA. Between the trimmed V and J ends, which lost 1 base and 3 bases, there was a span of 11 bases. The CDR3 has 15 residues. CDR3 protein: CASSLGSTRTDTQYF. CDR3 coding DNA: TGTGCCAGCAGCTTAGGATCGACTAGAACAGATACGCAGTATTTT.

This clone showed up just once. The genes are TRBV7-2 and TRBJ2-5; 8 bases align to TRBD2. Losses at the gene ends were 5 bases for V and 4 bases for J; bases not matched to a gene: 6. This CDR3 is 14 amino acids long. Germline lookup yields CDR1 SGHTA and CDR2 FQGNSA. CDR3 bases: TGTGCCAGCAGCCCCGGACTAGCCCCAGAGACCCAGTACTTC. Encoded protein: CASSPGLAPETQYF. The full variable domain, in which reference TRBV7-2 and TRBJ2-5 provide the parts outside the CDR3, is GAGVSQSPSNKVTEKGKDVELRCDPISGHTALYWYRQSLGQGLEFLIYFQGNSAPDKSGLPSDRFSAERTGGSVSTLTIQRTQQEDSAVYLCASSPGLAPETQYFGPGTRLLVL.

The chain combines TRBV25-1 with TRBJ1-2; 9 bases align to TRBD1. The V and J ends lost 2 bases and 7 bases, in that order; junction bases with no gene match: 8. The CDR3 runs 15 residues. From germline, CDR1 is MGHDK and CDR2 SYGVNS. The DNA for the CDR3 is TGTGCCAGCAGTGAAGCCCTTGACAGGGGGGGTGGCTACACCTTC. Residues: CASSEALDRGGGYTF.

V is TRBV11-3 and J is TRBJ1-2; D remains ambiguous. Between the trimmed V and J ends, which lost 4 bases and 4 bases, there was a span of 10 bases. CDR1 is SGHNT, CDR2 YENEEA, per germline. The CDR3 runs to 13 residues. The CDR3 sequence is CASSSRSGYGYTF. The CDR3 nucleotides read TGTGCCAGCAGCTCCAGGAGCGGCTATGGCTACACCTTC.

V and J are TRBV5-8 and TRBJ2-3, with 7 bases aligning to TRBD2. Germline assignment: CDR1 SGHTS and CDR2 YDEGEE. The junction had 4 bases not matched to a gene; V was cut back by 2 bases and J by 1 base. This CDR3 region has 15 residues. The CDR3 sequence: CASSLGLVGTDTQYF. The DNA of the CDR3 is TGTGCCAGCAGCTTAGGACTAGTTGGCACAGATACGCAGTATTTT.

The CDR3 DNA reads TGTGCCAGCAGCTTCGGGGAAAGAGGCTACACCTTC. Its translation is CASSFGERGYTF. The gene calls are TRBV7-9 and TRBJ1-2; D is ambiguous. The length of the CDR3 is 12 residues. The V gene's germline CDR1 is SEHNR and CDR2 FQNEAQ (reference sequence). The V gene lost 3 bases and the J gene lost 8 bases, with 10 bases spanning the gap.

The chain carries TRBV9 and TRBJ1-6; D not certain. This CDR3 region has 16 residues. Deletions cut 5 bases from V and 0 bases from J, with 12 bases between. Germline V CDR1 and CDR2: SGDLS, YYNGEE. The CDR3 region has the DNA TGTGCCAGCAGAGCGGGTGGGAGCTCCTATAATTCACCCCTCCACTTT. Translation gives CASRAGGSSYNSPLHF.

The chain combines TRBV5-6 with TRBJ1-1, with 11 positions matching TRBD1. The CDR3 runs to 14 residues. Germline CDR1 reads SGHDT; CDR2 reads YYEEEE. J gave up 5 bases and V 5 bases, and 5 bases lay outside the gene matches. The CDR3 loop reads CASSPGQGVTEAFF. The CDR3 nucleotides are TGTGCCAGCAGTCCGGGACAGGGGGTGACTGAAGCTTTCTTT.

The chain recombines TRBV7-8 with TRBJ2-4, with D tentatively TRBD1 (6 bases). Trimming left V 1 base short and J 7 bases short, with 11 bases between. CDR3 size: 14 residues. The V gene's germline CDR1 is SGHVS and CDR2 FQNEAQ. The CDR3 is CASSLVSGANIQYF. The CDR3 DNA reads TGTGCCAGCAGCTTAGTTTCAGGGGCTAACATTCAGTACTTC.

The genes are TRBV29-1 and TRBJ2-1; 10 bases match TRBD2. Germline CDR1 SQVTM, CDR2 ANQGSEA. Trimming removed 4 bases from V and 12 bases from J; junction bases left unmatched: 9. CDR3 size: 13 residues. The CDR3 coding sequence is TGCAGCGTTGCGCTAGCGGGAGATGGCGCGCAGTTCTTC. Protein: CSVALAGDGAQFF.

The sample holds a few counts of this clone. The chain combines TRBV2 with TRBJ1-4; D is unclear. The CDR3 has 13 residues. Germline loops: CDR1 SNHLY, CDR2 FYNNEI. The V gene lost 6 bases and the J gene lost 4 bases, with 9 bases spanning the gap. CDR3 sequence: CASRMEFNEKLFF. Written as DNA, the CDR3 is TGTGCCAGCAGGATGGAGTTTAATGAAAAACTGTTTTTT.

V is TRBV9 and J is TRBJ2-1; TRBD2 matches 12 bases. This CDR3 has 15 amino acids. The J segment lost 9 bases and the V segment lost 3 bases, leaving 7 bases of the junction unmatched. Germline values: CDR1 SGDLS, CDR2 YYNGEE. The CDR3 reads CASSELAGGFTEQFF. The CDR3 nucleotides are TGTGCCAGCAGCGAACTAGCGGGAGGATTCACTGAGCAGTTCTTC.

Here the CDR3 reads CASGLDNTGELFF. The DNA of the CDR3 is TGTGCCAGCGGACTGGATAACACCGGGGAGCTGTTTTTT. V usage is TRBV11-1 and J usage is TRBJ2-2; possibly TRBD2 for D (5 bases). This CDR3 is built from 13 residues. Germline-derived CDR1 and CDR2 are SGHAT and FQDESV (reference sequence). V shed 8 bases and J shed 2 bases, with 9 bases lying between them.

This clone appeared a single time. V usage is TRBV6-5 and J usage is TRBJ2-1; 14 bases align to TRBD2. Germline-derived CDR1 and CDR2 are MNHEY and SVGAGI. The ends lost 6 bases at V and 6 bases at J; junction bases unmatched: 4. CDR3 length: 15 amino acids. The DNA of the CDR3 is TGTGCCAGCAGACCCGGACTAGCGGGAGGCAATGAGCAGTTCTTC. Translated, it gives CASRPGLAGGNEQFF.